This T cell receptor (beta chain) originates from a study of blood T cell repertoires in COVID-19. Produced via immunoSEQ multiplex PCR; TCRdb's table is partial and in-frame only. The sample has more than 150,000 clones; 87% are singletons. There are 14 residues in the CDR3. Germline CDR1 reads SNHLY; CDR2 reads FYNNEI. V shed 9 bases and J shed 4 bases, with 18 bases lying between them. This sequence was found in a woman in her thirties who had recovered from COVID-19. Sample: PBMCs or T cells enriched from blood (not recorded which). The chain uses TRBV2 and TRBJ1-1, with a weak D call TRBD1 (5 bases). CDR3 protein: CARELRDQSTEAFF. The CDR3 coding sequence is TGTGCCAGAGAACTGCGGGACCAATCCACTGAAGCTTTCTTT.